This is a list of T cell receptor beta chains from one sample in a study of T cells in Graves' hyperthyroidism and ophthalmopathy. TCRdb analysed the multiplex PCR reads with MiXCR anew, one entry per CDR3 protein. The table includes about 480,000 distinct CDR3 sequences, 13% to 15% detected once. The sample was blood. These receptors came from a woman under 30 with Graves' hyperthyroidism. Each CDR3 is given with its conserved first and last residue. D genes are given only for firm matches. Clone sizes are given selectively: once, few, many, or a class where the clone is expanded.

v_call	j_call	cdr3_length	clone_size	d_call	cdr3_nt	cdr3_aa
TRBV14	TRBJ1-4	17	-	-	TGTGCCAGCAGCCCATTGGGGGCAAGGTCGGATAATGAAAAACTGTTTTTT	CASSPLGARSDNEKLFF
TRBV20-1	TRBJ2-5	15	many	-	TGCAGTGCTAGGGCTCCAGGGGGGAAGGCAGAGACCCAGTACTTC	CSARAPGGKAETQYF
TRBV20-1	TRBJ2-1	16	many	TRBD2	TGCAGTGCTAGTTTGAGACTAGCGGGCGTTTACAATGAGCAGTTCTTC	CSASLRLAGVYNEQFF
TRBV11-2	TRBJ1-2	15	many	-	TGTGCCAGCAGCTTAGAGGGAACTATGGACTATGGCTACACCTTC	CASSLEGTMDYGYTF
TRBV6-1	TRBJ1-1	13	many	-	TGTGCCAGCAGTCCCCCCCAAGCTACTGAAGCTTTCTTT	CASSPPQATEAFF
TRBV7-4	TRBJ1-1	20	-	-	TGTGCCAGCAGCTTACGTACCTTGCTCCGAGGGGACCTTATGAACACTGAAGCTTTCTTT	CASSLRTLLRGDLMNTEAFF
TRBV5-1	TRBJ1-1	13	many	-	TGCGCCAGCAGCACCAGAACGAACACTGAAGCTTTCTTT	CASSTRTNTEAFF
TRBV7-2	TRBJ1-4	17	many	TRBD1	TGTGCCAGCAGCTTAGTAGTGGCAGGGGGCTCCAATGAAAAACTGTTTTTT	CASSLVVAGGSNEKLFF
TRBV20-1	TRBJ1-5	13	many	-	TGCAGTGCTGCTAGTGGTGGGAATCAGCCCCAGCATTTT	CSAASGGNQPQHF
TRBV7-2	TRBJ1-5	16	many	-	TGTGCCAGCAGCTTAGGAAGGGGTGTGAGCAATCAGCCCCAGCATTTT	CASSLGRGVSNQPQHF
TRBV19	TRBJ2-1	16	-	TRBD2	TGTGCCAGTAGTATAGGGCTAGCGGGACCTTCTCGTGAGCAGTTCTTC	CASSIGLAGPSREQFF
TRBV30	TRBJ2-2	18	few	TRBD2	TGTGCCTGGAGTGTACTGGAGCGGGAGGGCCGTAACACCGGGGAGCTGTTTTTT	CAWSVLEREGRNTGELFF
TRBV18	TRBJ1-5	16	many	-	TGTGCCAGCTCACCATTCGTCCATGATAGCAATCAGCCCCAGCATTTT	CASSPFVHDSNQPQHF
TRBV12-3/TRBV12-4	TRBJ2-1	8	-	-	TGTGCCAGCAGTTTCCAGTTCTTC	CASSFQFF
TRBV6-5	TRBJ1-2	16	-	-	TGTGCCAGCAGTTACACCTCCGGGGCAGCTAACTATGGCTACACCTTC	CASSYTSGAANYGYTF
TRBV9	TRBJ2-3	14	few	-	TGTGCCAGCAGCGACCGCTCCGGCCCAGATACGCAGTATTTT	CASSDRSGPDTQYF
TRBV29-1	TRBJ2-5	14	-	TRBD2	TGCAGCGGGACTAGCGGGAGACCCCAAGAGACCCAGTACTTC	CSGTSGRPQETQYF
TRBV25-1	TRBJ2-3	15	many	TRBD2	TGTGCCAGCAGTGAATCGGGACTAGGAACAGATACGCAGTATTTT	CASSESGLGTDTQYF
TRBV4-1	TRBJ1-2	17	few	-	TGCGCCAGCAGCCTTACGAAGGAGGGCGAACATAACTATGGCTACACCTTC	CASSLTKEGEHNYGYTF
TRBV29-1	TRBJ2-6	14	many	-	TGCAGCGTTGTGGGGGAGTCTGGGGCCAACGTCCTGACTTTC	CSVVGESGANVLTF
TRBV7-3	TRBJ1-1	15	-	-	TGTGCCAGCAGCCCTACAGGGAAATTTAACACTGAAGCTTTCTTT	CASSPTGKFNTEAFF
TRBV20-1	TRBJ1-4	13	few	-	TGCAGTGCACGACGGTCGGGGAGTGAAAAACTGTTTTTT	CSARRSGSEKLFF
TRBV19	TRBJ2-2	14	few	-	TGTGCCAGTAGTACCCAGACAGAAACCGGGGAGCTGTTTTTT	CASSTQTETGELFF
TRBV9	TRBJ1-1	13	-	-	TGTGCCAGCAGCGCTAGGACCCGGACGGAAGCTTTCTTT	CASSARTRTEAFF
TRBV5-4	TRBJ2-1	16	few	-	TGTGCCAGCAGCTCCACCACAGGAAGCTCCTACAATGAGCAGTTCTTC	CASSSTTGSSYNEQFF
TRBV5-1	TRBJ2-3	13	few	TRBD1	TGCGCCAGCAGCTTCCTGACAGGGGATACGCAGTATTTT	CASSFLTGDTQYF
TRBV6-2/TRBV6-3	TRBJ1-5	17	many	-	TGTGCCAGCAGTTACTCAGGCGGCAGGGCTAGCAATCAGCCCCAGCATTTT	CASSYSGGRASNQPQHF
TRBV7-3	TRBJ1-1	13	many	-	TGTGCCAGCAGCCCCGCAGGGGAAACTGAAGCTTTCTTT	CASSPAGETEAFF
TRBV6-2/TRBV6-3	TRBJ1-3	16	few	-	TGTGCCAGCAGTTACTCAGGGGGAATCTCTGGAAACGCCATATATTTT	CASSYSGGISGNAIYF
TRBV27	TRBJ2-7	13	many	-	TGTGCCAGCAGTTTAGGCGGATTGGATCAGCAGTACTTC	CASSLGGLDQQYF
TRBV24-1	TRBJ1-4	13	many	-	TGTGCCACCAGTGTTGGAGGGGAGGAAAAACTGTTTTTT	CATSVGGEEKLFF
TRBV11-2	TRBJ1-6	15	many	-	TGTGCCAGCAGCTTAAGCGTCCCCCCGGATTCACCCCTCCACTTT	CASSLSVPPDSPLHF
TRBV27	TRBJ2-5	17	many	-	TGTGCCAGCAGTCCCCGTGGGGTAGCGGACAACCAAGAGACCCAGTACTTC	CASSPRGVADNQETQYF
TRBV7-9	TRBJ2-7	15	few	-	TGTGCCACCGAACTCCTACACGATGGCTCCTACGAGCAGTACTTC	CATELLHDGSYEQYF
TRBV5-1	TRBJ2-2	15	many	TRBD1	TGCGCCAGCAGCCCGGGACAGATGGGCACCGGGGAGCTGTTTTTT	CASSPGQMGTGELFF
TRBV30	TRBJ2-1	15	-	-	TGTGCCTGGAGTCGTTCCGGGAGTGCCTACAATGAGCAGTTCTTC	CAWSRSGSAYNEQFF
TRBV19	TRBJ2-1	15	few	-	TGTGCCAGTAGTATGCAGCGAGACGATTACAATGAGCAGTTCTTC	CASSMQRDDYNEQFF
TRBV7-8	TRBJ1-6	12	-	-	TGTGCCAGCAGCTCGAACAATTCACCCCTCCACTTT	CASSSNNSPLHF
TRBV6-1	TRBJ1-5	16	many	-	TGTGCCAGCAGTGAAGCGCTAGGGGCTGGCAATCAGCCCCAGCATTTT	CASSEALGAGNQPQHF
TRBV18	TRBJ2-2	16	few	-	TGTGCCAGCTCACCAGAACCTCCGGGGAGGACCGGGGAGCTGTTTTTT	CASSPEPPGRTGELFF
TRBV7-6	TRBJ2-6	14	-	-	TGTGCCAGCAGCCCAGGGATCGGGGCCAACGTCCTGACTTTC	CASSPGIGANVLTF
TRBV9	TRBJ2-6	14	-	-	TGTGCCAGCAGCGCGGTCGCGGGGGCCAACGTCCTGACTTTC	CASSAVAGANVLTF
TRBV5-1	TRBJ2-7	13	many	-	TGCGCCAGCAGCTCGTCGGGGTTCAACGAGCAGTACTTC	CASSSSGFNEQYF
TRBV20-1	TRBJ2-3	15	-	TRBD2	TGCAGTGCTGGCGGACTAGCGGGGAACGCAGATACGCAGTATTTT	CSAGGLAGNADTQYF
TRBV7-8	TRBJ1-4	15	many	-	TGTGCCAGCAGCTACGCCCGGACGGGGAGTGAAAAACTGTTTTTT	CASSYARTGSEKLFF
TRBV9	TRBJ1-1	13	few	-	TGTGCCAGCAGCGATCAGCTGAACACTGAAGCTTTCTTT	CASSDQLNTEAFF
TRBV7-3	TRBJ2-2	17	few	TRBD1	TGTGCCAGCAGCCCGGAATTCCAGGGGGCGAACACCGGGGAGCTGTTTTTT	CASSPEFQGANTGELFF
TRBV5-1	TRBJ2-7	13	-	-	TGCGCCAGCAGCTTGGCTTCCGGACCCCAGCAGTACTTC	CASSLASGPQQYF
TRBV9	TRBJ2-3	17	-	TRBD2	TGTGCCAGCAGCGTAGGGATAGCGGGAGACCTCACAGATACGCAGTATTTT	CASSVGIAGDLTDTQYF
TRBV12-3/TRBV12-4	TRBJ2-7	19	-	TRBD2	TGTGCCAGCAATCTGGGGATTGGGACTAGCGGGAGTTCGCGCCACGAGCAGTACTTC	CASNLGIGTSGSSRHEQYF
TRBV3-1	TRBJ2-3	13	many	-	TGTGCCAGCAGCCAAGCCGGTGGGGATACGCAGTATTTT	CASSQAGGDTQYF
TRBV13	TRBJ2-1	16	-	TRBD2	TGTGCCAGCAGCTTAGTTAGCGGGAGGGCCCTCGATGAGCAGTTCTTC	CASSLVSGRALDEQFF
TRBV6-1	TRBJ2-6	16	many	-	TGTGCCAGCAAAAAGGGCCTAGGCTCTGGGGCCAACGTCCTGACTTTC	CASKKGLGSGANVLTF
TRBV20-1	TRBJ2-4	14	many	-	TGCAGTTCGGGACGTGGACTAACACAAAACATTCAGTACTTC	CSSGRGLTQNIQYF
TRBV2	TRBJ1-5	13	-	-	TGTGCCAGCAGAACGAAACAACTTCAGCCCCAGCATTTT	CASRTKQLQPQHF
TRBV7-8	TRBJ1-1	15	few	-	TGTGCCAGCAGCTTAGAATCTGGCCCGGGCGCTGAAGCTTTCTTT	CASSLESGPGAEAFF
TRBV30	TRBJ1-2	14	many	-	TGTGCCTGGAGTTATGTACAGAAAAACTATGGCTACACCTTC	CAWSYVQKNYGYTF
TRBV12-3/TRBV12-4	TRBJ2-1	21	many	TRBD2	TGTGCCAGCAGTTTAGATCCCTGGATTAGCGGGAGGGGAAGACCGGGTAATGAGCAGTTCTTC	CASSLDPWISGRGRPGNEQFF
TRBV7-3	TRBJ2-1	15	many	-	TGTGCCAGCAGCTTAACATTGGACGGATACAATGAGCAGTTCTTC	CASSLTLDGYNEQFF